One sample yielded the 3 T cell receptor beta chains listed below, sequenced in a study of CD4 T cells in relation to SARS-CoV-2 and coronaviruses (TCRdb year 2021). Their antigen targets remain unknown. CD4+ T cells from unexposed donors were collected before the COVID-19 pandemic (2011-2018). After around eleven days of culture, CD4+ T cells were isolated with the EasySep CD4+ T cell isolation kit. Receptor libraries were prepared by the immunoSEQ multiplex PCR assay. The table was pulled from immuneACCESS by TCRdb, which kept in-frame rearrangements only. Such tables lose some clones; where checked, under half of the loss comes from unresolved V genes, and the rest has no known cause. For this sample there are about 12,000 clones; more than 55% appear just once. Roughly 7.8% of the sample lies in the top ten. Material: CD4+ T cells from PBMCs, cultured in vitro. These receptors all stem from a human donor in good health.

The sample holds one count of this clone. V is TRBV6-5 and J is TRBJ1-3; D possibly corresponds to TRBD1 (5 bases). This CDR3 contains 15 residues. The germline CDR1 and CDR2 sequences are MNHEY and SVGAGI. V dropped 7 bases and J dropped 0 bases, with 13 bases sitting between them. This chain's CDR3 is CASNRQLNSGNTIYF. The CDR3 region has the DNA TGTGCCAGCAACCGACAGCTCAACTCTGGAAACACCATATATTTT.

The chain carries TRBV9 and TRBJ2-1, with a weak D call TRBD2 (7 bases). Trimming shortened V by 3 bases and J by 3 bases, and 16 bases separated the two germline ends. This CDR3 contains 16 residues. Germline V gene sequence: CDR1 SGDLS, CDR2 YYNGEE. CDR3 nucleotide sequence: TGTGCCAGCAGCGCCCGTGGGGGGGCTGGCTACAATGAGCAGTTCTTC. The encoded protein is CASSARGGAGYNEQFF.

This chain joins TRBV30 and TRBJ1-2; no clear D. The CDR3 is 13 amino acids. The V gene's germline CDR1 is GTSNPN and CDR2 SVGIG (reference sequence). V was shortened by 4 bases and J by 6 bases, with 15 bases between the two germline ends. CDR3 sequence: CAWIRGQAHGYTF. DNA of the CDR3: TGTGCCTGGATCCGCGGCCAAGCCCATGGCTACACCTTC.